This TCR beta chain is drawn from a study of T cell changes during pregnancy in multiple sclerosis. Method: immunoSEQ multiplex PCR; TCRdb's copy keeps in-frame clones and lacks some. The data show around 80,000 clones, around 94% seen once. V lost 1 base to trimming and J lost 1 base; unmatched junction nucleotides: 3. Germline V gives CDR1 SEHNR, CDR2 FQNEAQ (reference sequence). This CDR3 is built from 16 residues. The material sequenced was peripheral blood, taken before pregnancy. The origin of this receptor is a female donor with multiple sclerosis, enrolled in a pregnancy study. The V call is TRBV7-9, the J call TRBJ2-3; 9 nucleotides align to TRBD2. The chain's CDR3 is CASSLEGGRGTDTQYF. The DNA of the CDR3 is TGTGCCAGCAGCTTAGAGGGCGGGAGGGGCACAGATACGCAGTATTTT. Using reference TRBV7-9 and TRBJ2-3 for the parts outside the CDR3, the full variable domain is DTGVSQNPRHKITKRGQNVTFRCDPISEHNRLYWYRQTLGQGPEFLTYFQNEAQLEKSRLLSDRFSAERPKGSFSTLEIQRTEQGDSAMYLCASSLEGGRGTDTQYFGPGTRLTVL.